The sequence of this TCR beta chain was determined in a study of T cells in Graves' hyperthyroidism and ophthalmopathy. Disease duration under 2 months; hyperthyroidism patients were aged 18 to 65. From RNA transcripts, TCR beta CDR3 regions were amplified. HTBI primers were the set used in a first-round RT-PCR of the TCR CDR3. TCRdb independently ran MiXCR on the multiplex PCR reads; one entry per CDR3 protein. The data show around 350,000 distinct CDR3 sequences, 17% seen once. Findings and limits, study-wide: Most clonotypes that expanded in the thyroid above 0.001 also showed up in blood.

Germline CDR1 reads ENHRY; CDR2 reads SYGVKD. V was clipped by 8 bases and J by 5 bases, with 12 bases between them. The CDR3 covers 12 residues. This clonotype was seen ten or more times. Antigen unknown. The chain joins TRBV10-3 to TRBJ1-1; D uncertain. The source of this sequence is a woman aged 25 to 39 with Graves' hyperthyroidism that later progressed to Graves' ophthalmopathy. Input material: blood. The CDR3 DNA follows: TGTGCCATCGGACTTCCGGAGACTGAAGCTTTCTTT. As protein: CAIGLPETEAFF.